The 7 T cell receptor beta chains in this list originate from one sample, sequenced in a study of T cells in Graves' hyperthyroidism and ophthalmopathy (dated by TCRdb to the late 2010s). To prepare the library, multiplex PCR was applied. The reads were generated on an Illumina HiSeq 2000. The TCR beta CDR3 regions were amplified from RNA transcripts. A first-round RT-PCR of the TCR CDR3 used the HTBI primer set with the Qiagen OneStep RT-PCR kit. The raw public data were reprocessed by TCRdb itself: fastp quality trimming at Q25, MiXCR clonotype calling, in-frame beta chains only. A single entry per CDR3 protein holds the most common genes and DNA from its merged rows. The sample table shows hundreds of thousands of distinct CDR3 sequences, and roughly 14% are seen once. Less than 15% of the sample lies in the top ten. Source material: blood. These receptors were collected from a man aged 18 to 29 with Graves' ophthalmopathy.

This clonotype showed up many times. The genes are TRBV18 and TRBJ1-5; perhaps TRBD1 as D (5 bases). CDR3 length: 15 amino acids. Trimming pared 1 base from V and 6 bases from J, leaving 13 bases between. In germline, CDR1 is KGHSH, CDR2 LQKENI. This chain's CDR3 is CASSPREGLTQPQHF. For the CDR3, the DNA is TGTGCCAGCTCACCACGGGAGGGGCTCACTCAGCCCCAGCATTTT. Based on the CDR3 plus reference TRBV18 and TRBJ1-5, the full variable domain is NAGVMQNPRHLVRRRGQEARLRCSPMKGHSHVYWYRQLPEEGLKFMVYLQKENIIDESGMPKERFSAEFPKEGPSILRIQQVVRGDSAAYFCASSPREGLTQPQHFGDGTRLSIL.

The sample holds many counts of this clonotype. The V call is TRBV28, the J call TRBJ2-7; perhaps TRBD2 as D (5 bases). V was clipped by 6 bases and J by 0 bases, with 12 bases between them. Germline CDR1 is MDHEN and CDR2 is SYDVKM. The CDR3 has 14 residues. CDR3 DNA sequence: TGTGCCAGCAGCCGCCCCCGGGGCTCCTACGAGCAGTACTTC. Encoded protein: CASSRPRGSYEQYF.

This clonotype was detected many times. The genes are TRBV6-5 and TRBJ2-1; TRBD1 matches 7 bases. The junction had 7 bases not matched to a gene; V was cut back by 0 bases and J by 5 bases. Germline values: CDR1 MNHEY, CDR2 SVGAGI. This CDR3 is 16 amino acids long. The CDR3 bases are TGTGCCAGCAGTTACTCAAGGGACAGCCACAACAATGAGCAGTTCTTC. Translating gives CASSYSRDSHNNEQFF.

This clonotype occurred a few times. The chain has TRBV9 and TRBJ1-5, with D unclear. Per the germline V gene, CDR1 is SGDLS and CDR2 is YYNGEE. The length of the CDR3 is 13 residues. V dropped 0 bases and J dropped 7 bases, with 8 bases sitting between them. The CDR3 loop reads CASSVGGWQPQHF. CDR3 coding DNA: TGTGCCAGCAGCGTAGGGGGATGGCAGCCCCAGCATTTT.

This clonotype was observed at least ten times. The J gene is TRBJ1-5, the V gene TRBV5-5; perhaps TRBD1 as D (6 bases). V gave up 4 bases and J gave up 4 bases, with 15 bases separating them. The V gene's germline CDR1 is SGHKS and CDR2 YYEKEE (reference sequence). This CDR3 contains 15 residues. CDR3 loop: CASSMGTMRNQPQHF. The CDR3 bases are TGTGCCAGCAGCATGGGGACAATGCGAAATCAGCCCCAGCATTTT.

The table lists this clonotype with a few counts. The chain combines TRBV29-1 with TRBJ1-3, with 7 positions matching TRBD1. Per the germline V gene, CDR1 is SQVTM and CDR2 is ANQGSEA. This CDR3 spans 15 amino acids. After removal of 0 bases from V and 1 base from J, the junction contained 3 bases not matched to a gene. The chain's CDR3 is CSVEDKGASGNTIYF. The CDR3 DNA is TGCAGCGTTGAAGATAAGGGGGCATCTGGAAACACCATATATTTT.

This clonotype was observed many times. CDR3: CASSFGSAYGYTF. CDR3 nucleotides: TGTGCCAGCAGTTTCGGCTCGGCCTATGGCTACACCTTC. The chain couples TRBV27 to TRBJ1-2; D is unresolved. Germline V gene data show CDR1 as MNHEY and CDR2 as SMNVEV (reference sequence). Trimming cost V 3 bases and J 4 bases, with 9 bases left between them. The CDR3 contains 13 residues.